This is a list of T cell receptor beta chains from one sample in a study of blood T cell repertoires in COVID-19. The method was immunoSEQ multiplex PCR; TCRdb's version includes in-frame clones alone and lacks a portion of them. The data contain around 300,000 clones, roughly 91% of them seen just once; the ten biggest clones take up almost 9.5%. The sample consisted of PBMCs or T cells enriched from blood (not recorded which). The receptor set was obtained from a woman younger than 45 who had recovered from COVID-19. Both conserved end residues are part of each CDR3. D genes are given only for firm matches. Rows may omit the clone size; those that give it use once, few, many or a size class.

CDR3 protein: CASNPPGQLTYTEAFF
CDR3 DNA: TGTGCCAGCAACCCCCCTGGACAGCTAACTTACACTGAAGCTTTCTTT
D gene: .
V gene: TRBV28
J gene: TRBJ1-1
clone size: .

CDR3 protein: CASSLPLGDEDEQYF
CDR3 DNA: TGTGCCAGCAGCCTCCCGCTCGGGGATGAGGACGAGCAGTACTTC
D gene: .
V gene: TRBV7-9
J gene: TRBJ2-7
clone size: few

CDR3 protein: CASSDQDRSNSPLHF
CDR3 DNA: TGTGCCAGCAGTGACCAGGACAGGTCGAACTCACCCCTCCACTTT
D gene: TRBD1
V gene: TRBV6-1
J gene: TRBJ1-6
clone size: once

CDR3 protein: CASSYSRALRAFF
CDR3 DNA: TGTGCCAGCAGTTACTCGAGGGCGTTGAGGGCTTTCTTT
D gene: .
V gene: TRBV6-5
J gene: TRBJ1-1
clone size: few

CDR3 protein: CASSPGLARNEQFF
CDR3 DNA: TGTGCCAGCTCTCCCGGACTAGCGCGGAATGAGCAGTTCTTC
D gene: TRBD2
V gene: TRBV18
J gene: TRBJ2-1
clone size: .

CDR3 protein: CASSPRGGNEQFF
CDR3 DNA: TGTGCCAGCAGCCCCCGGGGGGGCAATGAGCAGTTCTTC
D gene: TRBD2
V gene: TRBV6-4
J gene: TRBJ2-1
clone size: .

CDR3 protein: CASSYSGPYNEQFF
CDR3 DNA: TGTGCCAGCAGTTACAGCGGGCCTTACAATGAGCAGTTCTTC
D gene: .
V gene: TRBV6-2/TRBV6-3
J gene: TRBJ2-1
clone size: .

CDR3 protein: CASRSETSGIGNEQFF
CDR3 DNA: TGTGCCAGCAGATCAGAGACTAGCGGGATAGGCAATGAGCAGTTCTTC
D gene: TRBD2
V gene: TRBV7-9
J gene: TRBJ2-1
clone size: .

CDR3 protein: CASSLSGSGGSYNEQFF
CDR3 DNA: TGTGCCAGCAGTTTATCGGGTAGCGGGGGCTCCTACAATGAGCAGTTCTTC
D gene: TRBD2
V gene: TRBV27
J gene: TRBJ2-1
clone size: .

CDR3 protein: CASSKERVPSYNEQFF
CDR3 DNA: TGTGCCAGCAGCAAAGAGAGGGTACCCTCCTACAATGAGCAGTTCTTC
D gene: .
V gene: TRBV21-1
J gene: TRBJ2-1
clone size: .

CDR3 protein: CASMLVGGTGELFF
CDR3 DNA: TGTGCCAGCATGCTAGTGGGGGGCACCGGGGAGCTGTTTTTT
D gene: .
V gene: TRBV5-6
J gene: TRBJ2-2
clone size: once